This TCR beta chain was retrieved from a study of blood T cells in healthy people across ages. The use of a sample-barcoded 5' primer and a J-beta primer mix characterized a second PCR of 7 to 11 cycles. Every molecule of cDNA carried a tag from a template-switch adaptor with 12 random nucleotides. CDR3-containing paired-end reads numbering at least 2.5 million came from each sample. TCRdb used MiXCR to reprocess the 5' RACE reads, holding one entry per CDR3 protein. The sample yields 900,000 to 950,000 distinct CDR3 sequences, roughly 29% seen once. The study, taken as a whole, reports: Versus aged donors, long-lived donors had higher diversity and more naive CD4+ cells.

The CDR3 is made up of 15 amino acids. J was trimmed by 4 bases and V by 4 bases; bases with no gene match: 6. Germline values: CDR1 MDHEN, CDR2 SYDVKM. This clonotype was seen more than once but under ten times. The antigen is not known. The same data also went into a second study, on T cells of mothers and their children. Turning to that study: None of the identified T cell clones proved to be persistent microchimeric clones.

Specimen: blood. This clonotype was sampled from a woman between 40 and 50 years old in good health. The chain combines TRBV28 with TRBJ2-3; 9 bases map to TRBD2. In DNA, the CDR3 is TGTGCCAGCAGTTCCCCGACTAGCGGAGCAGATACGCAGTATTTT. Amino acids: CASSSPTSGADTQYF.